Shown below are 21 T cell receptor beta chains from a single sample sequenced in a study of blood T cell repertoires in COVID-19. Clones were sequenced by immunoSEQ multiplex PCR, and TCRdb holds only the in-frame ones, with some missing. The sample records over 150,000 clones, roughly 84% being singletons. The sequenced sample consisted of peripheral blood. The origin of the receptors is a man over 45 with COVID-19, enrolled during active disease.

The CDR3 spells CASTFFSGTPNQPQHF. In DNA form, the CDR3 reads TGTGCCAGTACCTTTTTTTCCGGGACACCTAATCAGCCCCAGCATTTT. The chain carries TRBV19 and TRBJ1-5; tentatively, D is TRBD1 (6 bases). The CDR3 runs to 16 residues. Germline CDR1 is LNHDA and CDR2 is SQIVND (reference sequence). V was pared by 7 bases and J by 4 bases, with 20 bases between.

The chain recombines TRBV5-1 with TRBJ2-4; D is perhaps TRBD1 (6 bases). V was cut by 4 bases and J by 8 bases, with 19 bases left in between. Germline-derived CDR1 and CDR2 are SGHRS and YFSETQ. This CDR3 has 15 amino acids. This CDR3 is CASSNHFTGSDIQYF. The CDR3 coding sequence is TGCGCCAGCAGCAACCACTTCACAGGGTCGGACATTCAGTACTTC.

The chain couples TRBV5-4 to TRBJ2-1; TRBD2 aligns across 9 bases. V was pared by 2 bases and J by 9 bases, with 6 bases of the junction left unmatched. Germline assignment: CDR1 SGHNT and CDR2 YYREEE (reference sequence). This CDR3 is built from 14 residues. The CDR3 DNA is TGTGCCAGCAGCTTTCGCGGGGGGGCGGTTGAGCAGTTCTTC. It encodes CASSFRGGAVEQFF.

The chain joins TRBV2 to TRBJ2-1, with 7 bases that match TRBD2. Germline-derived CDR1 and CDR2 are SNHLY and FYNNEI. The CDR3 covers 13 residues. J was trimmed by 3 bases and V by 7 bases; bases with no gene match: 3. The CDR3 nucleotides read TGTGCCAGCATGGTAGCGGGCTACAATGAGCAGTTCTTC. As protein: CASMVAGYNEQFF. The full variable domain, completed using reference TRBV2 and TRBJ2-1, is EPEVTQTPSHQVTQMGQEVILRCVPISNHLYFYWYRQILGQKVEFLVSFYNNEISEKSEIFDDQFSVERPDGSNFTLKIRSTKLEDSAMYFCASMVAGYNEQFFGPGTRLTVL.

The CDR3 loop is CASSLTTLAGGNNEQFF. For the CDR3, the DNA is TGTGCCAGCAGCTTAACGACTCTAGCGGGGGGGAACAATGAGCAGTTCTTC. The chain uses TRBV7-3 and TRBJ2-1, with 12 bases identical to TRBD2. This CDR3 has 17 amino acids. The V segment lost 0 bases and the J segment 5 bases; nucleotides outside the gene matches: 5. Germline lookup yields CDR1 SGHTA and CDR2 FQGTGA. The full variable domain, with the rest looked up from reference TRBV7-3 and TRBJ2-1, is GAGVSQTPSNKVTEKGKYVELRCDPISGHTALYWYRQSLGQGPEFLIYFQGTGAADDSGLPNDRFFAVRPEGSVSTLKIQRTERGDSAVYLCASSLTTLAGGNNEQFFGPGTRLTVL.

The chain links TRBV19 to TRBJ1-4; tentative D call: TRBD1 (5 bases). V gave up 0 bases and J gave up 7 bases, with 15 bases separating them. Germline loops: CDR1 LNHDA, CDR2 SQIVND (reference sequence). The CDR3 covers 16 residues. CDR3 protein: CASSIDPAGSSEKLFF. CDR3 nucleotides: TGTGCCAGTAGTATAGATCCCGCAGGGTCGAGTGAAAAACTGTTTTTT.

The chain links TRBV9 to TRBJ2-1, with D perhaps matching TRBD1 (6 bases). Per germline, CDR1 SGDLS and CDR2 YYNGEE. This CDR3 has 15 amino acids. The V end was cut by 3 bases, the J end by 2 bases, with 12 bases between. CDR3 protein: CASSATGNTYNEQFF. The CDR3 nucleotides are TGTGCCAGCAGCGCGACAGGAAACACCTACAATGAGCAGTTCTTC.

This chain connects TRBV6-6 to TRBJ2-7; a possible D gene is TRBD2 (5 bases). The V and J ends lost 6 bases and 7 bases respectively, with 13 bases between them. The CDR3 has 12 amino acids. CDR1 and CDR2 from the germline V gene are MNHNY and SVGAGI (reference sequence). CDR3 loop: CASSPRGREQYF. In DNA form, the CDR3 reads TGTGCCAGCAGCCCCCGGGGTCGAGAGCAGTACTTC.

The chain carries TRBV5-1 and TRBJ2-7; the match to TRBD2 covers 11 bases. Per the germline V gene, CDR1 is SGHRS and CDR2 is YFSETQ. CDR3 length equals 16 residues. Trimming cost V 3 bases and J 4 bases; bases outside gene matches: 9. For the CDR3, the DNA is TGCGCCAGCAGCTCTAAGGTGGCTAGCGGGAGGTACGAGCAGTACTTC. Translated, it gives CASSSKVASGRYEQYF.

V gene TRBV5-1 combines with J gene TRBJ1-2; D gene ambiguous. Germline V lookup: CDR1 SGHRS, CDR2 YFSETQ. V shed 1 base and J shed 8 bases, with 12 bases lying between them. The CDR3 is 13 amino acids. The CDR3 nucleotides are TGCGCCAGCAGCTTGAGCAGCGAGTTGGGCTACACCTTC. As protein: CASSLSSELGYTF.

This sequence joins TRBV6-5 and TRBJ2-7, with 10 nucleotides matching TRBD2. CDR1 and CDR2 from the germline V gene are MNHEY and SVGAGI. The CDR3 is 15 residues long. The J segment lost 4 bases and the V segment lost 7 bases, leaving 10 bases of the junction unmatched. The CDR3 DNA reads TGTGCCAGCACTCCTAGCGGGAGTCCTCTTTACGAGCAGTACTTC. This gives the protein CASTPSGSPLYEQYF.

The V gene is TRBV19, the J gene TRBJ2-3, with a tentative D call TRBD2 (5 bases). CDR1 is LNHDA, CDR2 SQIVND, per germline (reference sequence). The CDR3 has 13 residues. The V gene lost 1 base and the J gene lost 6 bases, with 8 bases spanning the gap. In DNA form, the CDR3 reads TGTGCCAGTAGTATAGGAGCGGAGGATACGCAGTATTTT. Its translation: CASSIGAEDTQYF.

This clone has a handful of counts. The chain uses TRBV2 and TRBJ1-6, with 7 bases matching TRBD1. CDR3 size: 16 residues. Germline-derived CDR1 and CDR2 are SNHLY and FYNNEI. J lost 5 bases, V lost 4 bases, and 8 bases had no gene match. CDR3: CASSANAGQNNSPLHF. CDR3 in DNA: TGTGCCAGCAGTGCCAACGCGGGACAGAATAATTCACCCCTCCACTTT.

CDR3 sequence: CATHGTSAQGTQYF. CDR3 in DNA: TGTGCCACCCACGGGACTAGCGCACAGGGTACGCAGTATTTT. The chain has TRBV10-3 and TRBJ2-3, with 10 nucleotides matching TRBD2. Germline CDR1 ENHRY, CDR2 SYGVKD. The V and J ends lost 10 bases and 8 bases, in that order; junction bases with no gene match: 12. The CDR3 is 14 residues long.

Only one count was recorded for this clone. The CDR3 coding sequence is TGTGCCAGTCGGGACAGGCCCTTCACAGATACGCAGTATTTT. It codes for CASRDRPFTDTQYF. The rearrangement uses TRBV19 and TRBJ2-3, with TRBD1 matching 8 bases. The CDR3 runs 14 residues. CDR1 and CDR2 from the germline V gene are LNHDA and SQIVND (reference sequence). Trimming removed 8 bases from V and 2 bases from J; junction bases left unmatched: 6.

The sample holds a few counts of this clone. V gene TRBV7-7 combines with J gene TRBJ2-2; 10 bases map to TRBD1. Germline assignment: CDR1 SSHAT and CDR2 FNYEAQ (reference sequence). The CDR3 spans 15 residues. Trimming cost V 5 bases and J 4 bases; bases outside gene matches: 4. CDR3 residues: CASSVDRGSTGELFF. CDR3 DNA sequence: TGTGCCAGCAGCGTGGACAGGGGGTCCACCGGGGAGCTGTTTTTT.

The V and J genes are TRBV6-6 and TRBJ2-1; 9 bases fit TRBD2. V lost 4 bases to trimming and J lost 6 bases; unmatched junction nucleotides: 7. Germline V gene data show CDR1 as MNHNY and CDR2 as SVGAGI (reference sequence). The CDR3 runs to 15 residues. In DNA, the CDR3 is TGTGCCAGCAGTTTCGAGGCGGGAGGGGCCAATGAGCAGTTCTTC. It encodes CASSFEAGGANEQFF.

V gene TRBV14 combines with J gene TRBJ1-3; D is unclear. CDR3 length: 13 residues. Trimming took off 2 bases at V and 4 bases at J, with 6 bases between the two ends. Per germline, CDR1 SGHDN and CDR2 FVKESK. CDR3 in amino acids: CASSQIQGNTIYF. In DNA form, the CDR3 reads TGTGCCAGCAGCCAAATTCAAGGAAACACCATATATTTT.

V usage is TRBV3-1 (or the pseudogene TRBV3-2) and J usage is TRBJ1-5; D is perhaps TRBD1 (6 bases). Germline assignment: CDR1 LGHDT and CDR2 YNNKEL (reference sequence). V was clipped by 0 bases and J by 4 bases, with 16 bases between them. The CDR3 is 17 amino acids. The CDR3 loop is CASSQDWQGTQNQPQHF. CDR3 in DNA: TGTGCCAGCAGCCAAGACTGGCAGGGGACCCAAAATCAGCCCCAGCATTTT.

This clone showed up just once. J is TRBJ1-2 and V is TRBV19; 11 bases fit TRBD1. Germline-derived CDR1 and CDR2 are LNHDA and SQIVND (reference sequence). The CDR3 contains 15 residues. J was trimmed by 6 bases and V by 3 bases; bases with no gene match: 6. The CDR3 nucleotides read TGTGCCAGTAGTATCCCCGGACAGGGGGCCCATGGCTACACCTTC. This translates into CASSIPGQGAHGYTF.

The chain joins TRBV6-5 to TRBJ1-1; 7 nucleotides match TRBD1. Unmatched junction bases numbered 4, after V lost 3 bases and J lost 3 bases. CDR1 and CDR2 from the germline V gene are MNHEY and SVGAGI. CDR3 length: 14 residues. The CDR3 DNA reads TGTGCCAGCAGTTATGGTGGGACAGACACTGAAGCTTTCTTT. Its protein product is CASSYGGTDTEAFF.